This T cell receptor beta chain was recorded in a study of beta chain features in type 1 diabetes. Findings and caveats of the study: For patients and controls alike, PCR might favor shorter templates to the same degree. Any role of HLA type in TCRB rearrangement remained unresolved here.

This clone was seen only a few times. Its antigen is still unknown. Trimming removed 7 bases from V and 3 bases from J; junction bases left unmatched: 7. Germline lookup yields CDR1 SGHTA and CDR2 FQGNSA. The CDR3 consists of 14 residues. Purities in excess of 95% were seen in all sorted populations. The sequenced template was cDNA made from the entire isolated RNA. Data came from immunoSEQ multiplex PCR; TCRdb stores just in-frame clones and leaves some out. The sample has hundreds of thousands of clones, 30% seen once. The sample was naive CD4+ T cells from blood. This chain connects TRBV7-2 to TRBJ2-7; 9 bases align to TRBD1. The TCR comes from a young man in good health. Here the CDR3 DNA reads TGTGCCAGCACCTTGGGACAGGGCGGCTACGAGCAGTACTTC. Its protein product is CASTLGQGGYEQYF.